A single sample is the source of the 8 T cell receptor beta chains below, sequenced in a study of blood T cell repertoires in COVID-19. Libraries were prepared by immunoSEQ multiplex PCR; TCRdb keeps only in-frame clonotypes and omits some of them. The data show roughly 150,000 clones, 65% to 90% seen once. Sample: peripheral blood. Every receptor here comes from a man aged 50 to 59 with acute or convalescent COVID-19.

The chain carries TRBV28 and TRBJ2-3; 7 bases map to TRBD1. Germline V gives CDR1 MDHEN, CDR2 SYDVKM. Germline trimming cut 3 bases from V and 4 bases from J; bases unmatched to any gene: 4. CDR3 size: 14 residues. The CDR3: CASSFLQGADTQYF. The CDR3 bases are TGTGCCAGCAGTTTCTTGCAGGGGGCAGATACGCAGTATTTT.

This chain joins TRBV5-1 and TRBJ2-4, with 8 bases aligning to TRBD1. CDR3 length: 15 amino acids. Germline V gene sequence: CDR1 SGHRS, CDR2 YFSETQ. With 0 bases clipped from V and 4 bases from J, the junction kept 3 bases outside the gene matches. CDR3 coding DNA: TGCGCCAGCAGCTTGGGGGGGACAGGAAAAAACATTCAGTACTTC. Protein sequence: CASSLGGTGKNIQYF.

The gene calls are TRBV7-6 and TRBJ1-1; 8 positions agree with TRBD1. V lost 3 bases and J lost 3; bases outside the gene matches: 6. The CDR3 has 15 amino acids. Germline lookup yields CDR1 SGHVS and CDR2 FNYEAQ. In DNA, the CDR3 is TGTGCCAGCAGCTTTTCGACAGGGGAGGACACTGAAGCTTTCTTT. This gives the protein CASSFSTGEDTEAFF.

This clone was seen a handful of times. The chain carries TRBV5-1 and TRBJ1-1; the D is unclear. Germline V gives CDR1 SGHRS, CDR2 YFSETQ. CDR3 size: 14 residues. V lost 4 bases and J 0 bases, leaving 10 bases between the germline ends. The CDR3 sequence: CASSRRAMNTEAFF. In DNA, the CDR3 is TGCGCCAGCAGCCGTCGAGCAATGAACACTGAAGCTTTCTTT.

The chain couples TRBV4-1 to TRBJ2-2; no reliable D call. There are 15 residues in the CDR3. V lost 1 base and J lost 3, with 9 bases in between. The germline gives CDR1 MGHRA, CDR2 YSYEKL. CDR3 protein: CASSQAARDTGELFF. DNA for the CDR3: TGCGCCAGCAGCCAAGCCGCCCGAGACACCGGGGAGCTGTTTTTT.

The gene calls are TRBV6-2 or TRBV6-3 and TRBJ1-2, with D possibly matching TRBD1 (5 bases). Trimming left V 5 bases short and J 7 bases short, with 8 bases between. This CDR3 contains 11 residues. The V gene's germline CDR1 is MNHEY and CDR2 SVGEGT. CDR3 DNA sequence: TGTGCCAGCAGTCAGACAGCTGGCTACACCTTC. Translation: CASSQTAGYTF.

The table lists this clone with a few counts. V usage is TRBV7-9 and J usage is TRBJ1-1, with a tentative D call TRBD1 (6 bases). V lost 4 bases and J lost 7, with 16 bases in between. The CDR3 has 14 amino acids. Germline V gene lookup returns CDR1 SEHNR and CDR2 FQNEAQ (reference sequence). As DNA, the CDR3 is TGTGCCAGCAGCTCCCTTCAGGGGAATGTTGAAGCTTTCTTT. This codes for CASSSLQGNVEAFF.

V and J are TRBV3-1 (or the pseudogene TRBV3-2) and TRBJ1-6; D ambiguous. The CDR3 sequence is 12 residues long. V was shortened by 3 bases and J by 7 bases, with 4 bases between the two germline ends. The germline CDR1 and CDR2 sequences are LGHDT and YNNKEL (reference sequence). In DNA form, the CDR3 reads TGTGCCAGCAGCCAGGCCAATTCACCCCTCCACTTT. It specifies CASSQANSPLHF.